A selection of T cell receptor beta chains follows, all from one sample in a study of siplizumab effects on memory and regulatory T cells. TCRdb keeps only in-frame clones here, not all; method: immunoSEQ multiplex PCR. The sample gives some 100,000 clones, under 95% of which show up once; around 0.77% is in the top ten. Material for sequencing was Tregs sorted from blood. Receptors were obtained from a human donor in good health. Both conserved end residues are part of each CDR3. A D gene is named only where the DNA matches it firmly. Clone size appears in some rows only: once, few, many, or a class for an expanded clone.

D gene	clone size	V gene	J gene	CDR3 protein	CDR3 DNA
TRBD1	-	TRBV2	TRBJ1-2	CARTGTGGGYTF	TGTGCCAGAACCGGGACAGGGGGTGGCTACACCTTC
-	once	TRBV5-1	TRBJ1-1	CASKHPGLGTEAFF	TGCGCCAGCAAACACCCAGGGTTGGGCACTGAAGCTTTCTTT
-	-	TRBV5-4	TRBJ1-4	CASSLQGVGEKLFF	TGTGCCAGCAGCTTGCAAGGGGTGGGTGAAAAACTGTTTTTT
-	-	TRBV4-2	TRBJ2-1	CASSQEVSSYNEQFF	TGTGCCAGCAGCCAAGAGGTGAGCTCCTACAATGAGCAGTTCTTC
TRBD2	-	TRBV19	TRBJ2-5	CASSPLAGGQQETQYF	TGTGCCAGTAGTCCTTTAGCGGGAGGGCAACAAGAGACCCAGTACTTC
-	-	TRBV9	TRBJ2-5	CASSPLGREETQYF	TGTGCCAGCAGCCCCCTGGGCAGGGAAGAGACCCAGTACTTC
-	-	TRBV27	TRBJ1-2	CASSQKVTYGYTF	TGTGCCAGCAGCCAAAAAGTTACTTATGGCTACACCTTC
-	once	TRBV9	TRBJ2-2	CASSVVVNTGELFF	TGTGCCAGCAGCGTAGTTGTGAACACCGGGGAGCTGTTTTTT
TRBD1	-	TRBV18	TRBJ2-7	CASSPPSGTGAYEQYF	TGTGCCAGCTCACCACCGAGCGGGACAGGGGCCTACGAGCAGTACTTC
-	-	TRBV20-1	TRBJ1-2	CSASWTAGYTF	TGCAGTGCTAGCTGGACGGCAGGCTACACCTTC
-	-	TRBV5-1	TRBJ2-2	CASSRESSTGELFF	TGCGCCAGCAGCCGCGAATCCAGCACCGGGGAGCTGTTTTTT
-	-	TRBV11-2	TRBJ2-1	CASSQVLWGEQFF	TGTGCCAGCAGCCAAGTTCTGTGGGGTGAGCAGTTCTTC
-	-	TRBV28	TRBJ1-6	CASSWGDTGFYFNSPLHF	TGTGCCAGCAGTTGGGGAGATACAGGGTTCTATTTTAATTCACCCCTCCACTTT
TRBD1	-	TRBV6-5	TRBJ2-3	CASSYTGTGADTQYF	TGTGCCAGCAGTTACACCGGGACAGGGGCGGATACGCAGTATTTT
-	-	TRBV11-2	TRBJ1-1	CASSSPGISEAFF	TGTGCCAGCAGCTCCCCAGGGATATCCGAAGCTTTCTTT
-	-	TRBV28	TRBJ1-4	CASSQGMTAATNEKLFF	TGTGCCAGCAGTCAAGGTATGACAGCAGCAACTAATGAAAAACTGTTTTTT
-	few	TRBV20-1	TRBJ2-7	CSAIYGYEQYF	TGCAGTGCTATCTATGGGTACGAGCAGTACTTC
-	-	TRBV6-5	TRBJ1-2	CASSQGYYGYTF	TGTGCCAGCAGTCAGGGGTACTATGGCTACACCTTC
-	-	TRBV5-5	TRBJ1-1	CASTIGLINTEAFF	TGTGCCAGCACTATAGGTCTGATAAACACTGAAGCTTTCTTT
-	-	TRBV19	TRBJ1-4	CASRTGPATNEKLFF	TGTGCCAGTAGGACCGGACCTGCAACTAATGAAAAACTGTTTTTT
-	-	TRBV7-4	TRBJ2-1	CASTFPVASSYNEQFF	TGTGCCAGCACCTTTCCGGTGGCTAGCTCCTACAATGAGCAGTTCTTC
-	-	TRBV5-1	TRBJ1-2	CASSLTSRDYGYTF	TGCGCCAGCAGCTTGACTAGCAGGGACTATGGCTACACCTTC
TRBD1	-	TRBV11-3	TRBJ2-2	CASSSGLTGGNTGELFF	TGTGCCAGCAGCTCAGGGCTCACAGGGGGCAACACCGGGGAGCTGTTTTTT
-	-	TRBV5-5	TRBJ2-7	CASSLEVSYEQYF	TGTGCCAGCAGCTTGGAGGTTTCCTACGAGCAGTACTTC
-	-	TRBV28	TRBJ2-3	CASSSPNSDTQYF	TGTGCCAGCAGTTCCCCGAACTCAGATACGCAGTATTTT
TRBD2	-	TRBV2	TRBJ2-3	CASSFTSGGTDTQYF	TGTGCCAGCAGTTTCACTAGCGGGGGCACAGATACGCAGTATTTT
TRBD1	-	TRBV6-1	TRBJ1-2	CASSAGTVAYGYTF	TGTGCCAGCAGTGCGGGGACAGTTGCTTATGGCTACACCTTC
TRBD2	-	TRBV5-5	TRBJ2-1	CASSSIAGGDNEQFF	TGTGCCAGCAGCTCAATAGCGGGAGGCGACAATGAGCAGTTCTTC
-	-	TRBV28	TRBJ2-1	CASSLSFGEQFF	TGTGCCAGCAGTTTATCGTTCGGGGAGCAGTTCTTC
-	-	TRBV18	TRBJ1-3	CASSPLNDPSSGNTIYF	TGTGCCAGCTCACCACTAAACGATCCTAGCTCTGGAAACACCATATATTTT
-	-	TRBV25-1	TRBJ2-7	CASSALYEQYF	TGTGCCAGCAGTGCCCTGTACGAGCAGTACTTC
TRBD1	-	TRBV6-5	TRBJ2-7	CASSYRTGFSYEQCF	TGTGCCAGCAGTTACCGGACAGGGTTCTCCTACGAGCAGTGCTTC
-	-	TRBV21-1	TRBJ1-3	CASNRIFSGNTIYF	TGTGCCAGCAACAGGATATTCTCTGGAAACACCATATATTTT
-	-	TRBV20-1	TRBJ2-5	CSARLETQYF	TGCAGTGCTAGGTTGGAGACCCAGTACTTC
-	-	TRBV7-9	TRBJ1-1	CASSLVLTEAFF	TGTGCCAGCAGCTTAGTTCTCACTGAAGCTTTCTTT
-	-	TRBV21-1	TRBJ2-7	CASSKGLRTAYEQYF	TGTGCCAGCAGCAAAGGGCTCCGGACAGCCTACGAGCAGTACTTC
TRBD1	-	TRBV4-1	TRBJ2-5	CASSRPGQNQETQYF	TGCGCCAGCAGCCGACCGGGACAGAACCAAGAGACCCAGTACTTC
TRBD2	-	TRBV10-2	TRBJ2-1	CASARTSGISQFF	TGCGCCAGCGCAAGGACTAGCGGGATTTCCCAGTTCTTC
TRBD1	-	TRBV15	TRBJ2-7	CATSRDRGYEQYF	TGTGCCACCAGCCGGGACAGGGGTTACGAGCAGTACTTC
TRBD2	once	TRBV28	TRBJ2-1	CASNLQGLAGADEQFF	TGTGCCAGCAACCTCCAGGGACTAGCGGGAGCTGATGAGCAGTTCTTC
-	-	TRBV7-9	TRBJ1-2	CASSLETVNYGYTF	TGTGCCAGCAGCTTAGAGACAGTTAACTATGGCTACACCTTC
-	-	TRBV5-4	TRBJ2-7	CASSVSGMSYEQYF	TGTGCCAGCAGCGTTTCCGGGATGTCCTACGAGCAGTACTTC
TRBD2	once	TRBV5-4	TRBJ2-5	CASSLELAGQEAQYF	TGTGCCAGCAGCTTGGAACTAGCGGGTCAGGAGGCCCAGTACTTC
-	-	TRBV7-9	TRBJ2-5	CASSLVVGASRETQYF	TGTGCCAGCAGCTTAGTGGTCGGCGCGAGTCGAGAGACCCAGTACTTC